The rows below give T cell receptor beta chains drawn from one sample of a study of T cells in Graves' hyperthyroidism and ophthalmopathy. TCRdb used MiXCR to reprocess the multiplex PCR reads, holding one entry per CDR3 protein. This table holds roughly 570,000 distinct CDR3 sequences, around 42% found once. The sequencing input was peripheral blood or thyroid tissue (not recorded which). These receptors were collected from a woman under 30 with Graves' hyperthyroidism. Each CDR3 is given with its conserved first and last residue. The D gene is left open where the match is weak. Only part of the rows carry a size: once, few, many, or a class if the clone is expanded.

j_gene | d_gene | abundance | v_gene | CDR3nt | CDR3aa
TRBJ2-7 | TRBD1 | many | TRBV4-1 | TGCGCCAGCAGCGCCCAGGGGGCTACCACCTACGAGCAGTACTTC | CASSAQGATTYEQYF
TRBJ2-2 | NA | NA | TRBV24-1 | TGTGCCACCAGTGATTGGGGGGCGCGGGTTGAGCTGTTTTTT | CATSDWGARVELFF
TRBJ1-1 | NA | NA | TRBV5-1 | TGCGCCAGCGGACTAACAGCCAACACTGAAGCTTTCTTT | CASGLTANTEAFF
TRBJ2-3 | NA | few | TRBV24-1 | TGTGCCACCAGTGATTTTCGTGGAGGGCTAGGTACGCAGTATTTT | CATSDFRGGLGTQYF
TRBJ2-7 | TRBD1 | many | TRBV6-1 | TGTGCCAGCGAGGGACAGGGTTGGTCCTACGAGCAGTACTTC | CASEGQGWSYEQYF
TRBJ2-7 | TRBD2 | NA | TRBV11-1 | TGTGCCAGCAGCTATAGCGGGAGTTTCAACGAGCAGTACTTC | CASSYSGSFNEQYF
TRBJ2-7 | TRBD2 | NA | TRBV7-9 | TGTGCCAGCAGCTTAGTGACTAGCCCCTTACCGGGGAACGAGCAGTACTTC | CASSLVTSPLPGNEQYF
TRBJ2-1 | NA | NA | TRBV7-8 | TGTGCCAGCAGCCTAGGCAACAATGAGCAGTTCTTC | CASSLGNNEQFF
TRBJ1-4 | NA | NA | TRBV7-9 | TGTGCCAGCAGCTCTAGGGCGCCGGAGACTAATGAAAAACTGTTTTTT | CASSSRAPETNEKLFF
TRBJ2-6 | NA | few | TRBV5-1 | TGCGCCAGCAGCTCCCAGACAGGGCGGGGGCTCTCTGGGGCCAACGTCCTGACTTTC | CASSSQTGRGLSGANVLTF
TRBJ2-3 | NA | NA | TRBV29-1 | TGCAGCACCCCCGAGGGTCTGGGGCGAACAGATACGCAGTATTTT | CSTPEGLGRTDTQYF
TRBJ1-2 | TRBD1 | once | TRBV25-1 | TGTGCCAGCAGTTCAGGGGGCGCCGGATATGGCTACACCTTC | CASSSGGAGYGYTF
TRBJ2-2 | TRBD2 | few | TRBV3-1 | TGTGCCAGCAGCCTGGGACTAGCGGTCACCGGGGAGCTGTTTTTT | CASSLGLAVTGELFF
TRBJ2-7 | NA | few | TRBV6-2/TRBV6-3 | TGTGCCAGCGGGTCTTTTGGCGAGCAGTACTTC | CASGSFGEQYF
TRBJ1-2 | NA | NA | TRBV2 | TGTGCCAGCAGTTCCCAAGCGACTTGGGGCTATGGCTACACCTTC | CASSSQATWGYGYTF
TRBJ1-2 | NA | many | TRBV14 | TGTGCCAGCAGCCAAGTCCCCGGCTATGGCTACACCTTC | CASSQVPGYGYTF
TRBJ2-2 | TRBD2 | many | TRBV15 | TGTGCCACCAGCAAAGAGCGAAAGCGGGACTCGAACACCGGGGAGCTGTTTTTT | CATSKERKRDSNTGELFF
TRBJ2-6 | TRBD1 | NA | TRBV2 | TGTGCCAGCAGGCGGACAGGGGGCATTTCTGGGGCCAACGTCCTGACTTTC | CASRRTGGISGANVLTF
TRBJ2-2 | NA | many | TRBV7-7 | TGTGCCAGCAGCTTAAGACTAGAAACGAACACCGGGGAGCTGTTTTTT | CASSLRLETNTGELFF
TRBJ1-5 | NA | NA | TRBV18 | TGTGCCAGCTCACCCGGGAGTCCCGTGAGTCAGCCCCAGCATTTT | CASSPGSPVSQPQHF
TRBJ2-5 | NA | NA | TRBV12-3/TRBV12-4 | TGTGCCAGCAGTTTCCGGGAACAGGGTAACGTTGACTTC | CASSFREQGNVDF
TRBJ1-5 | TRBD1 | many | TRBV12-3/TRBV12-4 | TGTGCCAGCAGTTTTTGGTCTTCAGGGGGAAACAATCAGCCCCAGCATTTT | CASSFWSSGGNNQPQHF
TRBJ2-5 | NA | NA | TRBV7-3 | TGTGCCAGCAGTTACCAAGTTTTAGGACAAGAGACCCAGTACTTC | CASSYQVLGQETQYF
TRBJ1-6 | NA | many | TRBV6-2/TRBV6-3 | TGTGCCAGCAGCCTCCGGCAGCTAGATAATTCACCCCTCCACTTT | CASSLRQLDNSPLHF
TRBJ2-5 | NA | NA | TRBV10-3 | TGTGCCATCAGTGGGGGAGACGAGGCCCAGTACTTC | CAISGGDEAQYF
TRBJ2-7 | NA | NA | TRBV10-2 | TGCGCCAGCAGTGAGACCTACTACGAGCAGTACTTC | CASSETYYEQYF
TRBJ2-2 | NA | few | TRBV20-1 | TGCAGTGCTAGCAAGCGGACTAACACCGGGGAGCTGTTTTTT | CSASKRTNTGELFF
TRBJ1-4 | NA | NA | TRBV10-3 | TGTGCCATCAGTCCGAGGGGAGGGGATGAAAAACTGTTTTTT | CAISPRGGDEKLFF
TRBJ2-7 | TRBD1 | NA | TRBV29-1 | TGCAGCAGCTTGGATGGGACAGGGTCCTACGAGCAGTACTTC | CSSLDGTGSYEQYF
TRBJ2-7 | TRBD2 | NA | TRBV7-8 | TGTGCCAGCAGCTTAGTTGGTCGGACTAGCGGAGGTTCCTACGAGCAGTACTTC | CASSLVGRTSGGSYEQYF
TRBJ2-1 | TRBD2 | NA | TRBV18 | TGTGCCAGCTCACCAATAGCGGGAGGGTACGAGCAGTTCTTC | CASSPIAGGYEQFF
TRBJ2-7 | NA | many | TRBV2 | TGTGCCAGCAGTGAAGGGACAACTTTTTACGAGCAGTACTTC | CASSEGTTFYEQYF
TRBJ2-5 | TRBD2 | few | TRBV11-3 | TGTGCCAGCCATGAGAGCGGGAGGGAGACCCAGTACTTC | CASHESGRETQYF
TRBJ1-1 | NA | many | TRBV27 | TGTGCCAGCAGTTTAGGACGGGAGGCTGAAGCTTTCTTT | CASSLGREAEAFF
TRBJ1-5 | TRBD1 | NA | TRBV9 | TGTGCCAGCAGCCCAGGAGGGACAGCAACTCATCAGCCCCAGCATTTT | CASSPGGTATHQPQHF
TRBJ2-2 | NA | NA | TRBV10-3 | TGTGCCATCAGTGAGTCGGTCCCTTCGAACACCGGGGAGCTGTTTTTT | CAISESVPSNTGELFF
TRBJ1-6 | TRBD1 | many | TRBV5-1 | TGCGCCAGCAGCCCGGTACAGGGGCTGTATAATTCACCCCTCCACTTT | CASSPVQGLYNSPLHF
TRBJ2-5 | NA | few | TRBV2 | TGTGCCCGGGGCAGGGGGGAAGAGACCCAGTACTTC | CARGRGEETQYF
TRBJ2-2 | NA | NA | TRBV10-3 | TGTGCCATCAGTTTATACACGAACACCGGGGAGCTGTTTTTT | CAISLYTNTGELFF
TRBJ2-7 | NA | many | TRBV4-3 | TGCGCCAGCAGCCAAGATAGACACGGCGGGTACGAGCAGTACTTC | CASSQDRHGGYEQYF